Reported below is one T cell receptor (beta chain). Profiling relied on immunoSEQ multiplex PCR, and the TCRdb table lists in-frame clones only, not all of them. The sample has some 85,000 clones, 60% to 85% seen once. The data stem from a study of blood T cell repertoires in COVID-19. Study summary: T cells, B-cell-depleted T cells, or PBMCs provided the cDNA or gDNA that served as material.

There are 14 residues in the CDR3. CDR1 and CDR2 (germline): MNHEY, SVGEGT. J lost 6 bases, V lost 5 bases, and 6 bases had no gene match. The TCR sequence derives from a human donor in a cohort sampled during active COVID-19. Sequencing was performed on peripheral blood. The chain is built from TRBV6-2 or TRBV6-3 and TRBJ2-7, with 11 bases fitting TRBD2. In DNA, the CDR3 is TGTGCCAGCAGTCTACTAGCGGGAGTGGGCGAGCAGTACTTC. Amino acids: CASSLLAGVGEQYF.